A single sample is the source of the 3 T cell receptor beta chains below, sequenced in a study of beta chain features in type 1 diabetes. Findings and caveats of the study: Moderately but significantly shorter TCRB CDR3s were found in Type 1 diabetes patients in all four CD4+ subsets.

No antigen has been identified for these receptors. Isolated RNA was reverse transcribed in full, so expressed TCRB transcripts were sequenced. Clones were read by immunoSEQ multiplex PCR, and TCRdb kept only the in-frame ones, dropping some. The sample holds about 180,000 clones, roughly 8% seen once. The sample taken for sequencing was central memory CD4+ T cells from blood. These receptors were collected from a man younger than 30 with type 1 diabetes.

The J gene is TRBJ2-5, the V gene TRBV5-1; D ambiguous. V lost 0 bases to trimming and J lost 2 bases, with 17 bases between them. Germline CDR1 SGHRS, CDR2 YFSETQ. The CDR3 consists of 17 residues. The CDR3 region has the DNA TGCGCCAGCAGCTTGGTATTAGGCGTCAGACAACAAGAGACCCAGTACTTC. Amino acid sequence: CASSLVLGVRQQETQYF.

The chain links TRBV11-2 to TRBJ1-1, with D hard to call. Germline V lookup: CDR1 SGHAT, CDR2 FQNNGV. The CDR3 loop spans 12 amino acids. V lost 3 bases, J lost 5 bases, and 7 bases lay in between. The CDR3 nucleotides are TGTGCCAGCAGCTTTCGAGGTACTGAAGCTTTCTTT. Translating gives CASSFRGTEAFF.

The J gene is TRBJ2-3, the V gene TRBV7-9; TRBD1 matches 11 bases. CDR1 is SEHNR and CDR2 is FQNEAQ in the germline V gene (reference sequence). The length of the CDR3 is 15 residues. The ends lost 3 bases at V and 3 bases at J; junction bases unmatched: 2. As DNA, the CDR3 is TGTGCCAGCAGCTTCGGGACAGGGGGGACAGATACGCAGTATTTT. It is translated as CASSFGTGGTDTQYF.